These 7 T cell receptor beta chains came from one sample sequenced in a study of T cells after yellow fever vaccination. TCRdb analysed the 5' RACE reads with MiXCR anew, one entry per CDR3 protein. The table includes some 300,000 distinct CDR3 sequences, approximately 11% detected once. The sample in question was CD4+ T cells sorted from PBMCs, obtained 45 days after the yellow fever booster vaccination. These receptors all stem from a young man who received the YFV17D yellow fever vaccine.

A few counts support this clonotype. V gene TRBV5-1 combines with J gene TRBJ2-7; D is possibly TRBD1 or TRBD2 (5 bases each). The CDR3 has 15 residues. V lost 5 bases and J lost 2, with 17 bases in between. Germline V gene lookup returns CDR1 SGHRS and CDR2 YFSETQ. The CDR3: CASSAAGTATYEQYF. The CDR3 DNA reads TGCGCCAGCAGTGCTGCCGGGACCGCTACCTACGAGCAGTACTTC.

The J gene is TRBJ2-4, the V gene TRBV4-3; 7 bases are shared with TRBD1. The germline V gene has CDR1 LGHNA and CDR2 YSLEER. With V trimmed by 4 bases and J by 7 bases, 4 bases remained unmatched. The CDR3 has 13 amino acids. The CDR3 here is CASSREQGNIQYF. The CDR3 bases are TGCGCCAGCAGCCGAGAACAGGGGAACATTCAGTACTTC.

In its sample, this clonotype was seen a few times. The chain combines TRBV6-6 with TRBJ1-1; 7 bases fit TRBD1. There are 15 residues in the CDR3. The V gene's germline CDR1 is MNHNY and CDR2 SVGAGI (reference sequence). V lost 4 bases and J lost 1; bases outside the gene matches: 6. This CDR3 reads CASSSNRGGNTEAFF. In nucleotides, the CDR3 is TGTGCCAGCAGTTCAAACAGGGGTGGGAACACTGAAGCTTTCTTT.

CDR3: CASSNLRGRETQYF. The CDR3 region has the DNA TGTGCCAGCAGCAACTTAAGGGGCCGAGAGACCCAGTACTTC. V usage is TRBV7-9 and J usage is TRBJ2-5; TRBD1 might be the D (5 bases). Germline values: CDR1 SEHNR, CDR2 FQNEAQ (reference sequence). The CDR3 covers 14 residues. Trimming shortened V by 5 bases and J by 4 bases, and 14 bases separated the two germline ends.

This clonotype showed up just a few times. V and J are TRBV29-1 and TRBJ1-5, with TRBD1 matching 7 bases. CDR3 length: 13 residues. Germline CDR1 reads SQVTM; CDR2 reads ANQGSEA. Trimming at V came to 6 bases and at J to 3 bases, leaving 5 bases not matched to a gene. CDR3 bases: TGCAGCGTCCGAGGGACAGTCAATCAGCCCCAGCATTTT. Its translation is CSVRGTVNQPQHF.

This clonotype was found a few times. This chain uses TRBV9 with TRBJ2-3, with TRBD2 as a possible D gene (5 bases). The ends were cut back, 5 bases at V and 3 bases at J, with 16 bases in the middle. The CDR3 has 15 amino acids. CDR1 is SGDLS, CDR2 YYNGEE, per germline. The CDR3 nucleotides read TGTGCCAGCAGTCGCATCACTCGGGGAACAGATACGCAGTATTTT. This sequence encodes CASSRITRGTDTQYF.

This clonotype was detected a few times. This chain uses TRBV2 with TRBJ1-4; 9 positions match TRBD1. The V and J ends lost 6 bases and 8 bases, in that order; junction bases with no gene match: 10. This CDR3 has 15 amino acids. The V gene's germline CDR1 is SNHLY and CDR2 FYNNEI. CDR3 in DNA: TGTGCCAGCAGGAAATCCGGGACAGGGCCCGAAAAACTGTTTTTT. Translated, it gives CASRKSGTGPEKLFF.